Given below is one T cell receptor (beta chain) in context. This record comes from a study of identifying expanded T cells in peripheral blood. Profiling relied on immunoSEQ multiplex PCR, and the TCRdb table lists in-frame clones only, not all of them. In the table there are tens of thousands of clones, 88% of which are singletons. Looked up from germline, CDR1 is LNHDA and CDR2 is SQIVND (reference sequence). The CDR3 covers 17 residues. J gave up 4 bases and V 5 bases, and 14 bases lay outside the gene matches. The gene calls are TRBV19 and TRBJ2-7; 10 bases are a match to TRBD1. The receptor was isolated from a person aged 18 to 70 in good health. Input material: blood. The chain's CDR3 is CASSPVGDRGKSYEQYF. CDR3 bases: TGTGCCAGTAGTCCTGTGGGGGACAGGGGAAAGTCTTACGAGCAGTACTTC. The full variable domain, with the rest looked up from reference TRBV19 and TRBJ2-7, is DGGITQSPKYLFRKEGQNVTLSCEQNLNHDAMYWYRQDPGQGLRLIYYSQIVNDFQKGDIAEGYSVSREKKESFPLTVTSAQKNPTAFYLCASSPVGDRGKSYEQYFGPGTRLTVT.